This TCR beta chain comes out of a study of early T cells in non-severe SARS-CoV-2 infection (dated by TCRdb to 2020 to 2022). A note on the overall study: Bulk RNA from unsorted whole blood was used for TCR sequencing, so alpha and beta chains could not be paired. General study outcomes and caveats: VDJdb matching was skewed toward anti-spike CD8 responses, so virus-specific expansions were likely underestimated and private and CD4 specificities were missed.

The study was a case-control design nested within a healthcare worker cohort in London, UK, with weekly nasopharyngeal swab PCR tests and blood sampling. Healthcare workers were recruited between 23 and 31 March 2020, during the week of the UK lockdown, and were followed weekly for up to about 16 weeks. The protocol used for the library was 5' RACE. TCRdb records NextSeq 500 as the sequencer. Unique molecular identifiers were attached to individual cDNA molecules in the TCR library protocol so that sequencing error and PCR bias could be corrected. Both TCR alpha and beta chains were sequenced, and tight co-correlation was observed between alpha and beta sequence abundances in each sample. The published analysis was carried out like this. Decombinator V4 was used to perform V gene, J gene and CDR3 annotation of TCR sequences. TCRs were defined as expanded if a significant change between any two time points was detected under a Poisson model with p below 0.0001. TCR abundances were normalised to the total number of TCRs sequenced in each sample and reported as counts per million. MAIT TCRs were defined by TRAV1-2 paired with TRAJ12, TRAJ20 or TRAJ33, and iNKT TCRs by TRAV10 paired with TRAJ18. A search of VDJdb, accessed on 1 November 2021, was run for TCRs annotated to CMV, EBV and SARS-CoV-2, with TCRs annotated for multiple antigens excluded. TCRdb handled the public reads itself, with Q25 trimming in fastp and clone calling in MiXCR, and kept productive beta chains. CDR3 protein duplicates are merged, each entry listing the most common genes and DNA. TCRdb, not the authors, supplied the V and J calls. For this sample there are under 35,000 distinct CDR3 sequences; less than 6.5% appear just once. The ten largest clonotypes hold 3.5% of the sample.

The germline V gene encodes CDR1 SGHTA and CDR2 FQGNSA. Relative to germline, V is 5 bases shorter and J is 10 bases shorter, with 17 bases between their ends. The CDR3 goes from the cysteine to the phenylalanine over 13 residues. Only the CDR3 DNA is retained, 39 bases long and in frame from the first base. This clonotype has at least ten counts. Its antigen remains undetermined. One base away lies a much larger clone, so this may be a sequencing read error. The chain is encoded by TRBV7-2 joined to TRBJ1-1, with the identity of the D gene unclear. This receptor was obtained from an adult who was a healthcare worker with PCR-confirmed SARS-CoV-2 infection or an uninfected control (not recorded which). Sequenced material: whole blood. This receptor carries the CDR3 CASSTREVFVAFF. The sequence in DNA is TGTGCCAGCAGCACAAGGGAGGTCTTTGTAGCTTTCTTT.